The 20 T cell receptor beta chains presented below share a single source sample, sequenced in a study of early T cells in non-severe SARS-CoV-2 infection (dated by TCRdb to the early 2020s). Preparation of the library involved 5' RACE. The sequencer listed for this sample is NextSeq 500. TCRdb took the public reads, trimmed them with fastp at Q25, ran MiXCR for clone calling and kept in-frame beta chains. Duplicate CDR3 protein sequences are folded into a single record with the most common DNA and genes. Across this sample there are about 80,000 distinct CDR3 sequences, with approximately 12% seen only once. Jointly, the top ten make up around 15% of the sample. Sequencing used whole blood, obtained at baseline. The source of these receptors is an adult who was a healthcare worker with PCR-confirmed SARS-CoV-2 infection or an uninfected control (not recorded which). The donor label of this sample is uncertain.

Notes on this clonotype: An end of the junction does not agree with germline; a read error may underlie this. The chain employs TRBV11-3 and TRBJ2-1; no clear D gene. Germline V CDR1 and CDR2: SGHNT, YENEEA. There are 13 residues in the CDR3. The CDR3 sequence is CASSRHFTDPAVF. CDR3 DNA sequence: TGTGCCAGCAGCAGACACTTTACGGACCCCGCTGTCTTC.

This clonotype was detected many times. The V and J genes are TRBV12-3 or TRBV12-4 and TRBJ2-3; TRBD2 is a possible D gene (5 bases). V was cut by 4 bases and J by 4 bases, with 9 bases left in between. The CDR3 has 13 residues. The CDR3 here is CASSSRRADTQYF. DNA of the CDR3: TGTGCCAGCAGTTCCCGGCGGGCAGATACGCAGTATTTT.

This clonotype was counted only a few times. The genes are TRBV7-9 and TRBJ2-1; TRBD2 might be the D (5 bases). From germline, CDR1 is SEHNR and CDR2 FQNEAQ (reference sequence). The length of the CDR3 is 14 residues. V lost 4 bases and J lost 6, with 13 bases in between. The CDR3 DNA follows: TGTGCCAGCAGCTCGCCCACTAGTTTCAATGAGCAGTTCTTC. Translation: CASSSPTSFNEQFF.

A few counts support this clonotype. The chain recombines TRBV5-1 with TRBJ1-2; no clear D. Per the germline V gene, CDR1 is SGHRS and CDR2 is YFSETQ. The length of the CDR3 is 14 residues. Trimming removed 0 bases at V and 4 bases at J, with 10 bases between. This CDR3 reads CASSLAAEPYGYTF. The CDR3 nucleotides are TGCGCCAGCAGCTTGGCGGCCGAGCCCTATGGCTACACCTTC.

The chain combines TRBV18 with TRBJ1-2, with D possibly TRBD1 on 6 matching bases. With 3 bases removed from V and 4 bases from J, the gap between germline ends came to 12 bases. The CDR3 is made up of 14 amino acids. Germline V lookup: CDR1 KGHSH, CDR2 LQKENI. The CDR3 nucleotides read TGTGCCAGCTCACCCTCACAGGGTTTCTATGGCTACACCTTC. Translation: CASSPSQGFYGYTF.

The V and J genes are TRBV5-1 and TRBJ1-5, with D unclear. The germline gives CDR1 SGHRS, CDR2 YFSETQ. Trimming pared 2 bases from V and 3 bases from J, leaving 12 bases between. The CDR3 has 15 residues. The CDR3 coding sequence is TGCGCCAGCAGCTTCGGGCCGGAAGACAATCAGCCCCAGCATTTT. The encoded protein is CASSFGPEDNQPQHF.

This clonotype was detected many times. This chain connects TRBV20-1 to TRBJ2-7; D may be TRBD1 (5 bases). The V end lost 0 bases, the J end lost 4 bases, and 10 bases lay between the germline ends. CDR1 and CDR2 from the germline V gene are DFQATT and SNEGSKA (reference sequence). The CDR3 runs 13 residues. The CDR3 coding sequence is TGCAGTGCTAGAGATTTAAGACAGTACGAGCAGTACTTC. This translates into CSARDLRQYEQYF.

This clonotype appeared a few times. The chain has TRBV5-1 and TRBJ1-2, with D possibly being TRBD1 (6 bases). Trimming removed 3 bases from V and 4 bases from J, with 25 bases in between. The germline V gene encodes CDR1 SGHRS and CDR2 YFSETQ. The CDR3 contains 18 residues. DNA for the CDR3: TGCGCCAGCAGCTCGTCTTCAACCCTTACAGGGAGGACCTATGGCTACACCTTC. Protein sequence: CASSSSSTLTGRTYGYTF.

This CDR3 reads CASTTGGYNEQFF. The CDR3, as DNA: TGTGCCAGCACCACGGGAGGCTACAATGAGCAGTTCTTC. The chain carries TRBV6-6 and TRBJ2-1, with 7 bases lining up with TRBD2. This CDR3 is 13 amino acids long. V lost 7 bases to trimming and J lost 3 bases; unmatched junction nucleotides: 3. Germline values: CDR1 MNHNY, CDR2 SVGAGI (reference sequence).

The CDR3 DNA sequence: TGTGCCAGCAGCTTGCGTATAGGGGCCACCTACGAGCAGTACTTC. It translates to CASSLRIGATYEQYF. This chain connects TRBV11-1 to TRBJ2-7; D perhaps matches TRBD1 (5 bases). Trimming took off 3 bases at V and 2 bases at J, with 14 bases between the two ends. This CDR3 spans 15 amino acids. In germline, CDR1 is SGHAT, CDR2 FQDESV (reference sequence).

This clonotype turned up a few times. This rearrangement joins TRBV4-1 to TRBJ2-5; D remains unclear. The V end was cut by 1 base, the J end by 5 bases, with 8 bases between. This CDR3 spans 13 amino acids. Germline V gives CDR1 MGHRA, CDR2 YSYEKL. CDR3 sequence: CASSQVSRETQYF. DNA for the CDR3: TGCGCCAGCAGCCAAGTCTCTCGGGAGACCCAGTACTTC.

The chain joins TRBV10-3 to TRBJ2-1; D is possibly TRBD2 (6 bases). Germline CDR1 is ENHRY and CDR2 is SYGVKD. The CDR3 spans 19 residues. Trimming shortened V by 4 bases and J by 3 bases, and 25 bases separated the two germline ends. CDR3 nucleotide sequence: TGTGCCATCAGTGGTTTAGCGGAAAAGGTAGGCTGGGACTACAATGAGCAGTTCTTC. It is translated as CAISGLAEKVGWDYNEQFF.

The genes are TRBV9 and TRBJ1-4, with 8 bases fitting TRBD1. The length of the CDR3 is 16 residues. The germline CDR1 and CDR2 sequences are SGDLS and YYNGEE. After removal of 3 bases from V and 0 bases from J, the junction contained 4 bases not matched to a gene. CDR3 sequence (DNA): TGTGCCAGCAGCGCCGACAGGGGAACAACTAATGAAAAACTGTTTTTT. Translating gives CASSADRGTTNEKLFF. Supplemented by reference TRBV9 and TRBJ1-4, the full variable domain reads DSGVTQTPKHLITATGQRVTLRCSPRSGDLSVYWYQQSLDQGLQFLIQYYNGEERAKGNILERFSAQQFPDLHSELNLSSLELGDSALYFCASSADRGTTNEKLFFGSGTQLSVL.

This clonotype appeared a few times. The chain joins TRBV12-3 or TRBV12-4 to TRBJ2-5; 7 nucleotides agree with TRBD2. The V segment lost 6 bases and the J segment 5 bases; nucleotides outside the gene matches: 6. The CDR3 spans 13 residues. CDR3 residues: CASRNGTMETQYF. In DNA, the CDR3 is TGTGCCAGCAGGAACGGGACTATGGAGACCCAGTACTTC.

This clonotype was found many times. CDR3 protein: CASRGDRGRGGYTF. The CDR3 coding sequence is TGTGCCAGCAGGGGGGACAGGGGGCGTGGAGGCTACACCTTC. V is TRBV2 and J is TRBJ1-2; TRBD1 matches 12 bases. The germline gives CDR1 SNHLY, CDR2 FYNNEI. V was clipped by 6 bases and J by 8 bases; unmatched bases: 7. The CDR3 contains 14 residues.

The table lists this clonotype with many counts. The chain uses TRBV7-3 and TRBJ2-4, with TRBD2 identical over 8 bases. V was pared by 5 bases and J by 10 bases, with 10 bases of the junction left unmatched. There are 14 residues in the CDR3. Per germline, CDR1 SGHTA and CDR2 FQGTGA. Here the CDR3 DNA reads TGTGCCAGCAGCCAGCTTGGGACTAGTGGGATTCAGTACTTC. It encodes CASSQLGTSGIQYF.

This clonotype appeared a few times. V is TRBV11-3 and J is TRBJ2-4; 8 bases are shared with TRBD1. Trimming at V came to 5 bases and at J to 9 bases, leaving 9 bases not matched to a gene. This CDR3 has 14 residues. CDR1 and CDR2 (germline): SGHNT, YENEEA. The CDR3 loop reads CASSRSTGEGIQYF. The CDR3 coding sequence is TGTGCCAGCAGCCGGTCGACAGGGGAAGGCATTCAGTACTTC.

The CDR3 bases are TGTGCCAGCACTCTAGGACAGGCATATGGCTACACCTTC. This encodes CASTLGQAYGYTF. This chain links TRBV11-2 with TRBJ1-2; 7 nucleotides match TRBD1. Unmatched junction bases numbered 7, after V lost 7 bases and J lost 5 bases. CDR1 is SGHAT, CDR2 FQNNGV, per germline. The CDR3 is 13 amino acids.

This clonotype was detected ten times or more. V and J are TRBV7-2 and TRBJ2-2; D gene uncertain. The germline V gene encodes CDR1 SGHTA and CDR2 FQGNSA. This CDR3 is built from 15 residues. V was pared by 2 bases and J by 6 bases, with 13 bases between. CDR3 sequence (DNA): TGTGCCAGCAGCTTACGTATCGCGTTCGCCGGGGAGCTGTTTTTT. This sequence encodes CASSLRIAFAGELFF.

V is TRBV4-1 and J is TRBJ2-7; D gene ambiguous. This CDR3 has 15 amino acids. Germline V gives CDR1 MGHRA, CDR2 YSYEKL. With 4 bases removed from V and 0 bases from J, the gap between germline ends came to 13 bases. The CDR3 DNA follows: TGCGCCAGCAGCCCCCGGTTGGTTAACTCCTACGAGCAGTACTTC. Protein product: CASSPRLVNSYEQYF.